Reported below is one T cell receptor beta chain. This specimen belongs to a study of PD-L1 blockade in urothelial cancer. For the study at large: About 90% of the 29 patients were males with bladder-origin urothelial cancer. Typically, measured as a median, blood samples had more than 110,000 T cells.

Locally advanced or metastatic urothelial carcinoma was diagnosed in the patients. TCRdb keeps only in-frame clones here, not all; method: immunoSEQ multiplex PCR. The sample has 44,000 or so clones; 82% are singletons. The CDR3 runs to 19 residues. The V segment lost 3 bases and the J segment 0 bases; nucleotides outside the gene matches: 12. The V gene's germline CDR1 is KGHSH and CDR2 LQKENI. This sequence joins TRBV18 and TRBJ1-4; 8 bases are a match to TRBD1. This sample comprised PBMCs, obtained around atezolizumab (anti-PD-L1) treatment. This sequence originates from a man aged 65 to 79 with urothelial cancer. This chain's CDR3 is CASSPRLLDRATTNEKLFF. CDR3 DNA: TGTGCCAGCTCACCTCGCTTGTTGGACAGGGCCACAACTAATGAAAAACTGTTTTTT.